This T cell receptor beta chain emerged from a study of blood T cell repertoires in COVID-19 (TCRdb year 2020). For the wider study: Samples from collaborators originated in the United States, Italy and Spain and spanned both the acute and convalescent phases of COVID-19. The prospective study material was composed of cDNA or gDNA derived from T cells, B-cell-depleted T cells, or PBMCs. Subjects who had been exposed to COVID-19, were actively infected with it, or had recovered from it provided the deeply sampled blood TCRbeta repertoires that made up the dataset. The repertoires were released in a freely available public database intended as a resource for research on the immune response to SARS-CoV-2. Samples were obtained from the ongoing ImmuneRACE study (first 160 participants) and from 1,254 subjects provided by 6 global collaborators. Sample metadata almost always included a de-identified subject ID, COVID-19 status, age in years and sex. HLA class I and class II types, where available, came from metadata supplied by the sample provider rather than from assay-based typing. What the study reported, not specific to this receptor: The quantity of clinical and demographic metadata differed by source and by participant and was supplied without curation.

Comment on this clone: Its binding antigen is unknown. No much larger clonotype is one base removed from it; base qualities were not supplied.

The immunoSEQ Assay, a bias-controlled multiplex PCR, was used to amplify TCRbeta CDR3 regions from genomic DNA. From the authors' description of their analysis: Nucleated cell counts per sample were estimated from amplification of reference gene primers within the assay. To quantify the absolute abundance of each unique TCRbeta CDR3 rearrangement, sequence reads were collapsed and filtered. For each sample, productive Simpson clonality was calculated as the square root of Simpson's diversity index across productive rearrangements. TCRdb retrieved this table from immuneACCESS and kept in-frame rearrangements only. Not all clones are present; in checked studies, unresolved V genes account for under half, and no reason is known for the remainder. V, J and clone size are those of that table, while D and trimming were read from the DNA. The sample data list 150,000 to 200,000 clones, and 80% to 90% of these were observed just once. The ten biggest clones cover about 14% of the sample.

Measured from the cysteine to the phenylalanine, the CDR3 is 17 residues long. Only CDR3 DNA remains: 51 bases, in frame from the first base. The germline V gene gives CDR1 as MDHEN and CDR2 as SYDVKM. V lost 6 bases and J lost 0 bases, and the count of bases not matched to a germline gene is 6. One collaborating source in Seattle enrolled patients during active infection and followed them longitudinally through the course of disease. Each collaborating institution followed its own protocols to collect whole blood in K2EDTA tubes. For TCRbeta analysis, collaborators shipped samples as frozen whole blood, isolated PBMCs, or DNA extracted from either of those sample types.

This sequence originates from a woman aged 65 to 85 with COVID-19, enrolled during active disease. The material sequenced was peripheral blood. This chain is built from TRBV28 and TRBJ2-6, and 9 junction bases match TRBD1. The bases are TGTGCCAGCAGAGGACAGGGGTCTTTCTCTGGGGCCAACGTCCTGACTTTC. Protein translation: CASRGQGSFSGANVLTF.